Reported below is one TCR beta chain. Antigen specificity is unknown. The data belong to a study of monozygotic twins with inflammatory bowel disease. Every TCR library consumed 3,000 to 4,500 ng of total RNA. Reprocessing the 5' RACE reads, TCRdb reports a single entry for every CDR3 protein and omits DNA. The sample table includes over 150,000 distinct CDR3 sequences. General observations from the study: Variability in patient repertoires may have come partly from differing immunosuppressive treatments.

Germline CDR1 MGHRA, CDR2 YSYEKL. This CDR3 contains 17 residues. Whole blood that had not undergone T cell sorting provided the isolated total RNA. This chain connects TRBV4-1 to TRBJ2-3; TCRdb selects TRBD2, and the lack of DNA leaves this call unchecked. The specimen was blood. The sequence was collected from a human donor with ulcerative colitis or Crohn's disease, or a healthy co-twin of an affected twin (not recorded which). CDR3 residues: CASIQDRNEEGRDTQYF.